This is a list of T cell receptor beta chains from one sample in a study of a mutant IDH1 vaccine in newly diagnosed glioma. Method: immunoSEQ multiplex PCR; TCRdb's copy keeps in-frame clones and lacks some. Here the sample spans 80,000 to 100,000 clones, over 75% being singletons. Sequences were derived from PBMCs, sampled from a glioma patient treated with radiotherapy, temozolomide or both. The receptor set was obtained from a man aged 40-49 years with glioma. The CDR3 runs from the conserved cysteine through the conserved F or W. A D gene is named only where the DNA matches it firmly. Rows give clone size only sometimes, using once, few, many, or a class for an expanded clone.

J,D,size,length,V,CDR3,DNA
TRBJ1-1,-,-,15,TRBV18,CASSPKVTGGVEAFF,TGTGCCAGCTCACCAAAAGTAACGGGGGGGGTTGAAGCTTTCTTT
TRBJ2-7,TRBD1,-,15,TRBV7-8,CASSPRSGTAYEQYF,TGTGCCAGCAGCCCGCGATCCGGGACAGCCTACGAGCAGTACTTC
TRBJ2-7,TRBD2,-,14,TRBV27,CASRPLAGSYEQYF,TGTGCCAGCAGGCCACTAGCGGGGTCCTACGAGCAGTACTTC
TRBJ1-2,TRBD1,-,16,TRBV2,CASSYLGQGTVAGYTF,TGTGCCAGTTCGTACCTCGGACAGGGAACGGTGGCGGGCTACACCTTC
TRBJ2-2,-,-,17,TRBV7-2,CASSPRATGGILGELFF,TGTGCCAGCAGCCCGCGGGCGACAGGAGGTATCCTCGGGGAGCTGTTTTTT
TRBJ2-5,-,-,14,TRBV10-2,CASSETFSGETQYF,TGCGCCAGCAGTGAGACCTTCTCCGGGGAGACCCAGTACTTC
TRBJ1-5,-,few,14,TRBV6-5,CASNPSGSNQPQHF,TGTGCCAGCAATCCGTCGGGTAGCAATCAGCCCCAGCATTTT
TRBJ1-5,-,few,15,TRBV5-1,CASSFGTGLNQPQHF,TGCGCCAGCAGCTTTGGTACAGGGCTCAATCAGCCCCAGCATTTT
TRBJ1-6,-,-,13,TRBV30,CAWRPNYNSPLHF,TGTGCCTGGAGGCCTAACTATAATTCACCCCTCCACTTT
TRBJ2-1,TRBD2,-,14,TRBV19,CASSAAGGVSEQFF,TGTGCCAGTAGTGCGGCCGGGGGGGTAAGTGAGCAGTTCTTC
TRBJ1-4,-,-,15,TRBV19,CASSIGGGTNEKLFF,TGTGCCAGTAGTATAGGCGGAGGAACTAATGAAAAACTGTTTTTT
TRBJ2-5,TRBD1,-,14,TRBV5-4,CASSPGDSQETQYF,TGTGCCAGCAGCCCCGGGGACAGCCAAGAGACCCAGTACTTC
TRBJ2-5,TRBD2,-,15,TRBV7-9,CASSLGLAAQETQYF,TGTGCCAGCAGCTTAGGACTAGCGGCACAAGAGACCCAGTACTTC
TRBJ2-7,-,-,14,TRBV14,CASSQGVRSYEQYF,TGTGCCAGCAGCCAGGGGGTTCGGAGCTACGAGCAGTACTTC
TRBJ1-3,-,-,16,TRBV7-9,CASSLDQPGSGNTIYF,TGTGCCAGCAGCTTAGACCAACCCGGCTCTGGAAACACCATATATTTT
TRBJ2-7,-,-,11,TRBV20-1,CSARTYDGQYF,TGCAGTGCTAGGACCTACGATGGGCAGTACTTC
TRBJ2-3,TRBD1,-,15,TRBV6-5,CASSLGPQGTDTQYF,TGTGCCAGCAGCTTAGGTCCACAGGGGACAGATACGCAGTATTTT
TRBJ2-3,-,-,13,TRBV7-2,CASSLPLIDTQYF,TGTGCCAGCAGCTTGCCCCTAATTGATACCCAGTATTTT
TRBJ1-3,-,-,12,TRBV4-2,CASSLAGNTIYF,TGTGCCAGCAGCCTAGCTGGAAACACCATATATTTT
TRBJ1-5,-,-,14,TRBV19,CASSTTGWNQPQHF,TGTGCCAGTAGTACCACGGGGTGGAATCAGCCCCAGCATTTT
TRBJ1-1,-,few,13,TRBV7-3,CASSLTGWTEAFF,TGTGCCAGCAGCCTAACAGGGTGGACTGAAGCTTTCTTT
TRBJ2-5,-,-,13,TRBV5-1,CASSLLAQETQYF,TGCGCCAGCAGCTTGCTAGCACAAGAGACCCAGTACTTC
TRBJ1-1,TRBD1,-,13,TRBV7-9,CASSLGDSTEAFF,TGTGCCAGCAGCTTGGGGGACAGCACTGAAGCTTTCTTT
TRBJ2-7,-,-,14,TRBV5-1,CASSLAGLDYEQYF,TGCGCCAGCAGCTTGGCGGGACTCGACTACGAGCAGTACTTC
TRBJ1-4,TRBD1,few,12,TRBV30,CASRGQEEKLFF,TGTGCCTCGAGGGGGCAGGAGGAAAAACTGTTTTTT
TRBJ1-5,TRBD1,-,16,TRBV19,CASSIGPGQGRQPQHF,TGTGCCAGTAGTATAGGACCGGGACAGGGTAGACAGCCCCAGCATTTT
TRBJ1-3,-,-,16,TRBV28,CASSYETAFSGNTIYF,TGTGCCAGCAGTTACGAGACAGCGTTCTCTGGAAACACCATATATTTT
TRBJ2-7,TRBD1,-,14,TRBV7-8,CASRGGTGNDEQYF,TGTGCCAGCAGGGGGGGGACAGGGAACGACGAGCAGTACTTC
TRBJ1-6,-,-,19,TRBV7-2,CASSLAWRKDSSYNSPLHF,TGTGCCAGCAGCTTAGCGTGGCGGAAAGACAGCTCCTATAATTCACCCCTCCACTTT
TRBJ1-6,-,-,15,TRBV5-5,CASRVDPGYNSPLHF,TGTGCCAGCAGAGTAGACCCGGGATATAATTCACCCCTCCACTTT
TRBJ2-7,-,-,14,TRBV6-1,CASSALDGPYEQYF,TGTGCCAGCAGTGCCCTGGACGGGCCCTACGAGCAGTACTTC
TRBJ2-7,-,-,14,TRBV27,CASSPTALTYEQYF,TGTGCCAGCAGCCCGACAGCGCTGACCTACGAGCAGTACTTC
TRBJ1-4,-,-,15,TRBV28,CASSPPGGPGEKLFF,TGTGCCAGCAGTCCCCCGGGGGGGCCGGGGGAAAAACTGTTTTTT
TRBJ1-5,-,-,14,TRBV9,CASSATAFNQPQHF,TGTGCCAGCAGCGCCACTGCCTTCAATCAGCCCCAGCATTTT
TRBJ2-5,-,-,14,TRBV5-6,CASSVGLNEETQYF,TGTGCCAGCAGCGTGGGACTGAACGAAGAGACCCAGTACTTC
TRBJ2-1,TRBD2,-,16,TRBV6-6,CASSYSRGLAGVEQFF,TGTGCCAGCAGTTACTCGAGGGGACTAGCGGGAGTTGAGCAGTTCTTC
TRBJ2-5,TRBD1,once,15,TRBV10-3,CAISETGGSQETQYF,TGTGCCATCAGTGAGACAGGGGGCAGCCAAGAGACCCAGTACTTC
TRBJ2-6,TRBD1,-,19,TRBV9,CASSPRRTGLNSGANVLTF,TGTGCCAGCAGCCCCCGGAGGACAGGGTTAAACTCTGGGGCCAACGTCCTGACTTTC
TRBJ1-4,TRBD1,-,15,TRBV5-4,CASSHAGTGVEKLFF,TGTGCCAGCAGTCATGCCGGGACAGGGGTTGAAAAACTGTTTTTT
TRBJ1-1,-,-,18,TRBV27,CASSPQALAGLKRTEAFF,TGTGCCAGCAGTCCCCAGGCGCTGGCAGGGTTGAAGAGGACTGAAGCTTTCTTT
TRBJ2-7,TRBD1,-,17,TRBV6-1,CASSAPSGTGAFYEQYF,TGTGCCAGCAGTGCCCCCTCCGGGACAGGGGCCTTTTACGAGCAGTACTTC
TRBJ2-1,TRBD2,-,17,TRBV7-2,CASSLFLASGRSNEQFF,TGTGCCAGCAGCTTATTTCTGGCTAGCGGGAGGTCTAATGAGCAGTTCTTC
TRBJ2-7,-,-,10,TRBV10-1,CASILREQYF,TGCGCCAGCATTCTCCGCGAGCAGTACTTC
TRBJ2-2,-,once,14,TRBV7-6,CASSLLANTGELFF,TGTGCCAGCAGCTTACTGGCAAACACCGGGGAGCTGTTTTTT
TRBJ1-2,TRBD1,-,14,TRBV6-1,CASSIRTGNYGYTF,TGTGCCAGCAGTATCCGGACAGGGAACTATGGCTACACCTTC
TRBJ2-1,TRBD1,-,16,TRBV25-1,CASSTRQGGTYNEQFF,TGTGCCAGCAGTACACGACAGGGTGGTACCTACAATGAGCAGTTCTTC
TRBJ1-6,-,-,13,TRBV30,CAWSIRGGSPLHF,TGTGCCTGGAGCATCCGGGGCGGTTCACCCCTCCACTTT
TRBJ2-1,-,-,11,TRBV28,CASSFLNEQFF,TGTGCCAGCAGTTTTTTGAATGAGCAGTTCTTC
TRBJ2-6,-,few,16,TRBV19,CASSIEEGTGANVLTF,TGTGCCAGTAGTATAGAAGAGGGAACTGGGGCCAACGTCCTGACTTTC
TRBJ2-1,TRBD1,-,12,TRBV10-3,CAIRTGVGEQFF,TGTGCCATCAGGACAGGGGTAGGTGAGCAGTTCTTC
TRBJ2-5,TRBD2,-,15,TRBV7-2,CASSLALAGQETQYF,TGTGCCAGCAGCTTAGCTCTAGCGGGTCAAGAGACCCAGTACTTC
TRBJ2-1,-,-,13,TRBV9,CASTSASYNEQFF,TGTGCCAGTACTAGTGCATCTTACAATGAGCAGTTCTTC
TRBJ1-1,-,-,13,TRBV5-6,CASSSLYQGEAFF,TGTGCCAGCAGCTCCCTATACCAGGGTGAAGCTTTCTTT